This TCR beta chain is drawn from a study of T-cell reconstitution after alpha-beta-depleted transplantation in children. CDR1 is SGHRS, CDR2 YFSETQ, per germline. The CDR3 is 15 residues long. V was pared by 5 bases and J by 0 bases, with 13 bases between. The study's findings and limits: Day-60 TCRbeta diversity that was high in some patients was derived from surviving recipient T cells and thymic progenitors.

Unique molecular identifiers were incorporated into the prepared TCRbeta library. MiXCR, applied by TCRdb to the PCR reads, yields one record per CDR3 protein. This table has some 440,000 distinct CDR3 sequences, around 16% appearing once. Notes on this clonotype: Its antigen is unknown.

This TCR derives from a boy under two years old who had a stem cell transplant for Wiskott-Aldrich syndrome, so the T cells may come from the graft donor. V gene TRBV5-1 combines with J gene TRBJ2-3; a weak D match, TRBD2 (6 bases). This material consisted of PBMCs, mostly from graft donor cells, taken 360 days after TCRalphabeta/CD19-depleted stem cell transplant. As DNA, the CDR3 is TGCGCCAGCAGACGGCGGGATGAGAGCACAGATACGCAGTATTTT. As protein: CASRRRDESTDTQYF.